The 32 T cell receptor beta chains below were found in one sample sequenced in a study of cytomegalovirus exposure and HLA in healthy donors (dated by TCRdb to about 2017). Library method: the immunoSEQ multiplex PCR assay. For the multiplex PCR, a mixture combining 60 forward primers for TCR Vbeta segments and 13 reverse primers for TCR Jbeta segments was used. What TCRdb holds here is the immuneACCESS table cut down to in-frame rearrangements. Part of the clones is not present; checked against another copy, under half of the missing clones reflect an unresolved V gene, and the others are unexplained. The sample table records under 95,000 clones. The ten largest clonotypes hold 3% to 4.5% of the sample. Sequenced: PBMCs. The receptors originated from a man younger than 35 in good health and CMV-seropositive.

The chain couples TRBV5-4 to TRBJ2-7; 14 positions match TRBD2. V dropped 4 bases and J dropped 3; count of bases not matched to a gene: 9. This CDR3 is 17 amino acids long. Germline values: CDR1 SGHNT, CDR2 YYREEE (reference sequence). CDR3 DNA sequence: TGTGCCAGCAGCCCGGGACTAGCGGGGGCACTACTCTACGAGCAGTACTTC. Translated: CASSPGLAGALLYEQYF.

The genes are TRBV6-4 and TRBJ1-5, with D perhaps matching TRBD1 (5 bases). With 2 bases removed from V and 4 bases from J, the gap between germline ends came to 6 bases. Germline V gene sequence: CDR1 MRHNA, CDR2 SNTAGT. The CDR3 runs to 13 residues. The CDR3 loop is CASSDGANQPQHF. The CDR3 DNA reads TGTGCCAGCAGTGACGGGGCGAATCAGCCCCAGCATTTT.

The chain recombines TRBV30 with TRBJ1-4, with D perhaps TRBD1 (6 bases). V was shortened by 1 base and J by 2 bases, with 8 bases between the two germline ends. CDR3 length: 14 residues. Germline V gene lookup returns CDR1 GTSNPN and CDR2 SVGIG (reference sequence). CDR3 in amino acids: CAWSDRATNEKLFF. DNA for the CDR3: TGTGCCTGGAGTGACAGGGCCACTAATGAAAAACTGTTTTTT.

The chain recombines TRBV9 with TRBJ2-7; 9 positions agree with TRBD2. The germline gives CDR1 SGDLS, CDR2 YYNGEE. V gave up 0 bases and J gave up 1 base; unmatched junction bases: 2. The CDR3 runs to 15 residues. The CDR3 region is CASSVVAGGSYEQYF. CDR3 sequence (DNA): TGTGCCAGCAGCGTAGTGGCGGGGGGGTCCTACGAGCAGTACTTC.

The V call is TRBV5-4, the J call TRBJ1-2; possibly TRBD1 for D (5 bases). V lost 6 bases and J 8 bases, leaving 23 bases between the germline ends. The CDR3 is made up of 15 amino acids. The V gene's germline CDR1 is SGHNT and CDR2 YYREEE (reference sequence). The CDR3 DNA reads TGTGCCAGCACCTCTATTACGGGGGTCTCGATCGGCTACACCTTC. Protein: CASTSITGVSIGYTF.

The chain uses TRBV2 and TRBJ2-3, with 12 bases matching TRBD1. Germline values: CDR1 SNHLY, CDR2 FYNNEI. This CDR3 comprises 15 residues. With V trimmed by 6 bases and J by 5 bases, 6 bases remained unmatched. The CDR3 DNA is TGTGCCAGCAGGAGGGACAGGGGGCAGCAAGATACGCAGTATTTT. Translation gives CASRRDRGQQDTQYF.

The chain has TRBV9 and TRBJ2-3; perhaps TRBD2 as D (7 bases). The CDR3 runs to 16 residues. Germline V gene data show CDR1 as SGDLS and CDR2 as YYNGEE. Trimming took 3 bases from V and 7 from J, leaving 21 bases between them. CDR3 nucleotide sequence: TGTGCCAGCAGCGACAACTCGTACGGGGGGCCCAATACGCAGTATTTT. Its protein is CASSDNSYGGPNTQYF.

The chain employs TRBV5-1 and TRBJ2-2; the match to TRBD1 covers 8 bases. Germline V gene data show CDR1 as SGHRS and CDR2 as YFSETQ. CDR3 length: 14 amino acids. Trimming cost V 3 bases and J 6 bases; bases outside gene matches: 4. The CDR3 region has the DNA TGCGCCAGCAGCTCCCAGGACAGGGCCGGGGAGCTGTTTTTT. Its translation is CASSSQDRAGELFF.

This chain connects TRBV28 to TRBJ2-7, with D tentatively TRBD2 (5 bases). V was shortened by 3 bases and J by 3 bases, with 9 bases between the two germline ends. Per the germline V gene, CDR1 is MDHEN and CDR2 is SYDVKM. The CDR3 runs 13 residues. CDR3: CASSFTGYYEQYF. DNA for the CDR3: TGTGCCAGCAGTTTTACGGGGTACTACGAGCAGTACTTC.

The V and J genes are TRBV13 and TRBJ1-1; 9 bases align to TRBD1. The V gene end was trimmed by 0 bases and the J gene end by 11 bases; junction bases not matched to a gene: 4. The CDR3 is 13 amino acids. CDR1 is PRHDT and CDR2 is FYEKMQ in the germline V gene (reference sequence). For the CDR3, the DNA is TGTGCCAGCAGCTTAGGACAGGGGGCAGTGGCTTTCTTT. Protein product: CASSLGQGAVAFF.

The V gene is TRBV28, the J gene TRBJ1-2; D uncertain. The CDR3 has 15 amino acids. V lost 6 bases and J 6 bases, leaving 20 bases between the germline ends. Germline V gene sequence: CDR1 MDHEN, CDR2 SYDVKM. The CDR3 DNA reads TGTGCCAGCAGCACAGACACCACCTTCGTCCATGGCTACACCTTC. It specifies CASSTDTTFVHGYTF.

The rearrangement joins TRBV2 to TRBJ2-4, with 7 bases fitting TRBD1. With 4 bases clipped from V and 5 bases from J, the junction kept 11 bases outside the gene matches. Germline V gene lookup returns CDR1 SNHLY and CDR2 FYNNEI. The length of the CDR3 is 16 residues. The CDR3 here is CASSVLTKGTENIQYF. The DNA of the CDR3 is TGTGCCAGCAGTGTCCTCACCAAGGGGACAGAAAACATTCAGTACTTC. Together with reference TRBV2 and TRBJ2-4, the CDR3 gives the full variable domain: EPEVTQTPSHQVTQMGQEVILRCVPISNHLYFYWYRQILGQKVEFLVSFYNNEISEKSEIFDDQFSVERPDGSNFTLKIRSTKLEDSAMYFCASSVLTKGTENIQYFGAGTRLSVL.

The chain carries TRBV5-1 and TRBJ2-7; 9 bases fit TRBD2. Trimming removed 2 bases from V and 4 bases from J; junction bases left unmatched: 7. The germline V gene has CDR1 SGHRS and CDR2 YFSETQ. CDR3 size: 15 residues. CDR3 region: CASSFGAGGRYEQYF. In DNA form, the CDR3 reads TGCGCCAGCAGCTTTGGTGCGGGAGGGAGGTACGAGCAGTACTTC.

Note on this clone: The junction and the germline gene differ at one end; a read error may be behind it. This chain connects TRBV28 to TRBJ1-1; D remains unclear. Germline CDR1 MDHEN, CDR2 SYDVKM. This CDR3 region has 12 residues. Written as DNA, the CDR3 is TGTGCCAGCAGGCGGATGAACACTGAAGCTTCCTTT. Amino acid sequence: CASRRMNTEASF.

The chain uses TRBV11-2 and TRBJ1-2, with 7 bases fitting TRBD1. V shed 7 bases and J 6 bases; nucleotides not matched to a gene: 17. The CDR3 runs to 16 residues. Per germline, CDR1 SGHAT and CDR2 FQNNGV. The CDR3 DNA follows: TGTGCCAGCACCGTTGATTTTGCAGGGGGTGTGGATGGCTACACCTTC. Protein product: CASTVDFAGGVDGYTF.

The V call is TRBV5-4, the J call TRBJ1-2; 7 positions agree with TRBD1. V dropped 3 bases and J dropped 6; count of bases not matched to a gene: 8. This CDR3 has 14 residues. Germline V gives CDR1 SGHNT, CDR2 YYREEE (reference sequence). The CDR3 nucleotides are TGTGCCAGCAGCTCACTCACAGGGGCCGATGGCTACACCTTC. As protein: CASSSLTGADGYTF.

CDR3 DNA sequence: TGTGCCAGCAGTTTAGGCCTGAGGGGGGGTGGCTTTGGCAATCAGCCCCAGCATTTT. Its protein is CASSLGLRGGGFGNQPQHF. The J gene is TRBJ1-5, the V gene TRBV28, with D perhaps TRBD1 (6 bases). The CDR3 covers 19 residues. The germline V and J ends were trimmed by 2 bases and 2 bases, with 22 bases remaining between them. Germline-derived CDR1 and CDR2 are MDHEN and SYDVKM.

The J gene is TRBJ1-1, the V gene TRBV27, with a possible D match to TRBD1 (6 bases). CDR3 length equals 16 residues. V was cut by 3 bases and J by 0 bases, with 14 bases left in between. Germline lookup yields CDR1 MNHEY and CDR2 SMNVEV (reference sequence). DNA of the CDR3: TGTGCCAGCAGTTTCTCTAGGACAGCCTTGAACACTGAAGCTTTCTTT. Translation gives CASSFSRTALNTEAFF.

The V and J genes are TRBV6-1 and TRBJ2-7, with D perhaps TRBD1 (5 bases). V was shortened by 3 bases and J by 2 bases, with 14 bases between the two germline ends. The V gene's germline CDR1 is MNHNS and CDR2 SASEGT. CDR3 length: 15 residues. The chain's CDR3 is CASSDRRASAYEQYF. The CDR3, as DNA: TGTGCCAGCAGTGACCGCAGGGCATCCGCCTACGAGCAGTACTTC.

This sequence joins TRBV5-5 and TRBJ2-7; D call uncertain. V was shortened by 4 bases and J by 4 bases, with 30 bases between the two germline ends. The CDR3 sequence is 19 residues long. The germline gives CDR1 SGHKS, CDR2 YYEKEE (reference sequence). CDR3 sequence (DNA): TGTGCCAGCAGCCGCTCTATGGGCTTGGTAGACCCAGTAGGTTACGAGCAGTACTTC. Translation: CASSRSMGLVDPVGYEQYF.

The chain joins TRBV5-1 to TRBJ1-4; possibly TRBD1 for D (6 bases). Germline V CDR1 and CDR2: SGHRS, YFSETQ. CDR3 length: 16 amino acids. V gave up 1 base and J gave up 2 bases, with 12 bases separating them. The CDR3 sequence: CASSLWAGQTNEKLFF. DNA for the CDR3: TGCGCCAGCAGCTTGTGGGCCGGACAGACTAATGAAAAACTGTTTTTT.

The gene calls are TRBV27 and TRBJ2-7, with 8 bases lining up with TRBD1. With 3 bases clipped from V and 3 bases from J, the junction kept 4 bases outside the gene matches. In germline, CDR1 is MNHEY, CDR2 SMNVEV (reference sequence). The CDR3 has 14 amino acids. The CDR3 DNA sequence: TGTGCCAGCAGTTTCGGACAGGGTTTCTACGAGCAGTACTTC. Amino acid sequence: CASSFGQGFYEQYF.

J is TRBJ1-6 and V is TRBV6-5; tentative D call: TRBD1 (6 bases). V dropped 2 bases and J dropped 6 bases, with 11 bases sitting between them. This CDR3 has 15 amino acids. The germline V gene encodes CDR1 MNHEY and CDR2 SVGAGI. CDR3 in DNA: TGTGCCAGCAGTTACGACAGGCGCCCTAATTCACCCCTCCACTTT. The encoded protein is CASSYDRRPNSPLHF.

The chain employs TRBV4-1 and TRBJ2-7; 7 bases match TRBD1. The CDR3 contains 16 residues. Per germline, CDR1 MGHRA and CDR2 YSYEKL. Trimming cost V 2 bases and J 7 bases; bases outside gene matches: 14. The CDR3 protein is CASSQTLPDRNREQYF. In DNA form, the CDR3 reads TGCGCCAGCAGCCAAACTCTCCCGGACAGGAACAGGGAGCAGTACTTC.

The chain combines TRBV29-1 with TRBJ1-2; TRBD1 might be the D (5 bases). The CDR3 runs 15 residues. V shed 1 base and J shed 5 bases, with 17 bases lying between them. Germline V gene lookup returns CDR1 SQVTM and CDR2 ANQGSEA. The CDR3 region has the DNA TGCAGCGTTGAAGTAGGTCAGGGAGGGATTTATGGCTACACCTTC. Encoded protein: CSVEVGQGGIYGYTF.

The chain uses TRBV28 and TRBJ1-2; D not resolved. From germline, CDR1 is MDHEN and CDR2 SYDVKM. Trimming pared 3 bases from V and 6 bases from J, leaving 17 bases between. This CDR3 is 15 amino acids long. As DNA, the CDR3 is TGTGCCAGCAGTTTTGGAGACAACCGAGCGGATGGCTACACCTTC. Encoded protein: CASSFGDNRADGYTF.

The J gene is TRBJ1-1, the V gene TRBV18, with no clear D. In germline, CDR1 is KGHSH, CDR2 LQKENI. This CDR3 is built from 13 residues. Deletions cut 3 bases from V and 4 bases from J, with 9 bases between. The CDR3 bases are TGTGCCAGCTCACCCTATGGGAGCACTGAAGCTTTCTTT. Encoded protein: CASSPYGSTEAFF. The variable domain in full, with the rest retrieved from reference TRBV18 and TRBJ1-1, is NAGVMQNPRHLVRRRGQEARLRCSPMKGHSHVYWYRQLPEEGLKFMVYLQKENIIDESGMPKERFSAEFPKEGPSILRIQQVVRGDSAAYFCASSPYGSTEAFFGQGTRLTVV.

The CDR3 loop reads CASSGATSGVGEQFF. CDR3 bases: TGTGCCAGCAGTGGGGCGACTAGCGGAGTGGGTGAGCAGTTCTTC. The chain employs TRBV6-1 and TRBJ2-1, with TRBD2 matching 9 bases. CDR3 size: 15 residues. Trimming removed 4 bases from V and 9 bases from J; junction bases left unmatched: 10. CDR1 and CDR2 from the germline V gene are MNHNS and SASEGT.

The chain carries TRBV6-6 and TRBJ1-1; 7 nucleotides agree with TRBD1. This CDR3 comprises 14 residues. Germline values: CDR1 MNHNY, CDR2 SVGAGI (reference sequence). The J segment lost 1 base and the V segment lost 5 bases, leaving 4 bases of the junction unmatched. The CDR3 coding sequence is TGTGCCAGCAGTCACCGGACAGGGAACACTGAAGCTTTCTTT. Residues: CASSHRTGNTEAFF.

The CDR3 reads CASSPGRLSSYNEQFF. The CDR3 DNA sequence: TGTGCCAGCAGCCCGGGAAGACTTAGCTCCTACAATGAGCAGTTCTTC. The chain is built from TRBV11-2 and TRBJ2-1, with D possibly TRBD2 on 5 matching bases. Between the trimmed V and J ends, which lost 5 bases and 0 bases, there was a span of 14 bases. CDR3 length equals 16 residues. CDR1 SGHAT and CDR2 FQNNGV come from the germline V gene. Combining the CDR3 with reference TRBV11-2 and TRBJ2-1 gives the whole variable domain EAGVAQSPRYKIIEKRQSVAFWCNPISGHATLYWYQQILGQGPKLLIQFQNNGVVDDSQLPKDRFSAERLKGVDSTLKIQPAKLEDSAVYLCASSPGRLSSYNEQFFGPGTRLTVL.

V usage is TRBV19 and J usage is TRBJ2-3; D not certain. Trimming took off 3 bases at V and 4 bases at J, with 5 bases between the two ends. The CDR3 length is 12 residues. Germline values: CDR1 LNHDA, CDR2 SQIVND (reference sequence). CDR3 region: CASSISADTQYF. DNA for the CDR3: TGTGCCAGTAGTATCAGCGCAGATACGCAGTATTTT.

The genes are TRBV6-5 and TRBJ2-7; the match to TRBD2 covers 8 bases. CDR1 is MNHEY and CDR2 is SVGAGI in the germline V gene. V gave up 6 bases and J gave up 4 bases; unmatched junction bases: 8. The CDR3 sequence is 14 residues long. The CDR3 nucleotides are TGTGCCAGCAGCCGCGGGGTAGCGGGGTACGAGCAGTACTTC. Amino acids: CASSRGVAGYEQYF.